This is a list of T cell receptor beta chains from one sample in a study of CD8+ T cells in alopecia areata. Assay: immunoSEQ multiplex PCR; the TCRdb copy retains only in-frame clones and omits some. The data hold about 100,000 clones, with around 83% observed a single time. The material sequenced was CD8+ T cells sorted from blood, taken at week 24, from a patient treated with tofacitinib. The receptors derive from a human donor with alopecia areata. Each CDR3 is given with its conserved first and last residue. The D gene is left open where the match is weak. Some rows mark clone size as missing; the rest say once, few, many or name a class of expanded clone.

CDR3 protein	CDR3 DNA	CDR3 length	J gene	clone size	V gene	D gene
CASSLGGIRSGQTGELFF	TGTGCCAGCAGCTTAGGCGGTATTAGGAGCGGGCAAACCGGGGAGCTGTTTTTT	18	TRBJ2-2	NA	TRBV7-9	NA
CASSGGTPAEAFF	TGTGCCAGCAGCGGAGGGACACCCGCTGAAGCTTTCTTT	13	TRBJ1-1	medium-sized	TRBV9	NA
CASSQSLGWDEQYF	TGTGCCAGCAGCCAGTCACTGGGATGGGACGAGCAGTACTTC	14	TRBJ2-7	NA	TRBV2	NA
CASSIGVQGGQPQHF	TGTGCCAGTAGTATCGGGGTACAGGGAGGTCAGCCCCAGCATTTT	15	TRBJ1-5	NA	TRBV19	NA
CASSTGQMQETQYF	TGTGCCAGCAGTACGGGACAGATGCAAGAGACCCAGTACTTC	14	TRBJ2-5	NA	TRBV6-5	TRBD1
CASSHSQHNEQFF	TGTGCCAGCAGTCACTCACAACACAATGAGCAGTTCTTC	13	TRBJ2-1	NA	TRBV6-5	NA
CASSVSSGGTYEQYF	TGTGCCAGTAGTGTCTCTAGCGGGGGGACCTACGAGCAGTACTTC	15	TRBJ2-7	NA	TRBV19	TRBD2
CAWSVLRTGDNYGYTF	TGTGCCTGGAGTGTACTAAGGACAGGGGATAACTATGGCTACACCTTC	16	TRBJ1-2	NA	TRBV30	TRBD1
CASSEGPIF	TGTGCCAGCAGTGAGGGCCCCATCTTC	9	TRBJ2-7	NA	TRBV2	NA
CASSQGSREQFF	TGCGCCAGCAGCCAAGGGTCAAGGGAGCAGTTCTTC	12	TRBJ2-1	NA	TRBV4-1	NA
CASSLEGGFPDTEAFF	TGTGCCAGCAGCCTCGAGGGGGGCTTTCCGGACACTGAAGCTTTCTTT	16	TRBJ1-1	NA	TRBV5-6	NA
CATTLKQPQHF	TGCGCCACCACATTGAAGCAGCCCCAGCATTTT	11	TRBJ1-5	NA	TRBV23-1	NA
CSFTRGTEAFF	TGCAGCTTTACCAGGGGCACTGAAGCTTTCTTT	11	TRBJ1-1	NA	TRBV29-1	NA
CASSLGTDTYEQYF	TGTGCCAGCAGCCTCGGGACGGATACCTACGAGCAGTACTTC	14	TRBJ2-7	NA	TRBV5-4	NA
CASSVSGTGRTEAFF	TGTGCCAGCAGCGTTTCCGGGACAGGGCGCACTGAAGCTTTCTTT	15	TRBJ1-1	NA	TRBV9	TRBD1
CSVPRGGANEQFF	TGCAGCGTTCCCCGGGGGGGAGCGAATGAGCAGTTCTTC	13	TRBJ2-1	NA	TRBV29-1	TRBD2
CASSATGRGEENEQFF	TGCGCCAGCAGCGCAACGGGGCGGGGGGAGGAGAATGAGCAGTTCTTC	16	TRBJ2-1	NA	TRBV4-1	TRBD2
CASSPVWEKETQYF	TGTGCCAGCAGCCCAGTATGGGAGAAAGAGACCCAGTACTTC	14	TRBJ2-5	NA	TRBV7-9	NA
CASSKGRQGSYEQYF	TGTGCCAGCAGCAAAGGGAGGCAGGGATCCTACGAGCAGTACTTC	15	TRBJ2-7	NA	TRBV21-1	NA
CASSPLYAGVTGELFF	TGTGCCAGCAGTCCACTCTACGCGGGAGTCACCGGGGAGCTGTTTTTT	16	TRBJ2-2	NA	TRBV28	TRBD2
CASSEIPFHYVGAHSGANVLTF	TGTGCCAGCAGTGAAATTCCCTTCCACTATGTAGGGGCCCACTCTGGGGCCAACGTCCTGACTTTC	22	TRBJ2-6	NA	TRBV6-1	NA
CASSATGGIHEQYF	TGTGCCAGCAGCGCGACAGGGGGCATCCACGAGCAGTACTTC	14	TRBJ2-7	NA	TRBV9	TRBD1
CASSLIGGAPDTQYF	TGTGCCAGCAGCTTAATCGGCGGGGCGCCAGATACGCAGTATTTT	15	TRBJ2-3	NA	TRBV7-2	NA
CASSPLQGQETQYF	TGTGCCAGCAGCCCTCTGCAGGGCCAAGAGACCCAGTACTTC	14	TRBJ2-5	few	TRBV7-9	NA
CASSQFEGGATDTQYF	TGTGCCAGCAGCCAGTTCGAGGGGGGAGCGACAGATACGCAGTATTTT	16	TRBJ2-3	NA	TRBV4-2	NA
CASSYGLAPNEQFF	TGTGCCAGCAGTTACGGACTAGCCCCCAATGAGCAGTTCTTC	14	TRBJ2-1	NA	TRBV6-6	TRBD2
CASSLVPGNEQFF	TGTGCCAGCAGCTTAGTGCCGGGGAACGAGCAGTTCTTC	13	TRBJ2-1	NA	TRBV7-8	NA
CASSEVTGARSGTQYF	TGTGCCAGCAGTGAAGTTACGGGGGCGCGATCTGGGACCCAGTACTTC	16	TRBJ2-5	NA	TRBV6-1	NA
CASSLVVLNEQFF	TGTGCCAGCAGCTTGGTCGTTCTCAATGAGCAGTTCTTC	13	TRBJ2-1	NA	TRBV5-4	NA
CSVATGTSKETQYF	TGCAGCGTCGCGACCGGGACTTCGAAAGAGACCCAGTACTTC	14	TRBJ2-5	NA	TRBV29-1	NA
CASSRTGYSYEQYF	TGCGCCAGCAGCCGGACAGGTTACTCCTACGAGCAGTACTTC	14	TRBJ2-7	NA	TRBV23-1	TRBD1
CASRRYSGGAKDTQYF	TGTGCCAGCAGGAGATATAGCGGGGGGGCAAAAGATACGCAGTATTTT	16	TRBJ2-3	NA	TRBV7-2	TRBD2
CASSRQGNQPQHF	TGCGCCAGCAGTCGACAGGGGAATCAGCCCCAGCATTTT	13	TRBJ1-5	NA	TRBV23-1	TRBD1
CASSQRRTGIGGYTF	TGTGCCAGCAGCCAGAGGCGGACGGGGATCGGAGGCTACACCTTC	15	TRBJ1-2	NA	TRBV28	NA
CASSSRAPPSTQETQYF	TGCGCCAGCAGCTCTAGGGCCCCTCCGAGTACCCAAGAGACCCAGTACTTC	17	TRBJ2-5	NA	TRBV4-1	NA
CASSNTGTGVTGELFF	TGTGCCAGCAGCAATACCGGGACAGGGGTCACCGGGGAGCTGTTTTTT	16	TRBJ2-2	once	TRBV7-9	TRBD1
CSVELAGGRDEQFF	TGCAGCGTTGAACTAGCGGGGGGTAGGGATGAGCAGTTCTTC	14	TRBJ2-1	NA	TRBV29-1	TRBD2
CAISEGTTGNEQYF	TGTGCCATCAGTGAGGGGACTACCGGGAACGAGCAGTACTTC	14	TRBJ2-7	medium-sized	TRBV10-3	TRBD2
CASSQDDFTVNEKLFF	TGCGCCAGCAGCCAAGATGATTTCACTGTAAATGAAAAACTGTTTTTT	16	TRBJ1-4	NA	TRBV4-1	NA
CASRRNTGELFF	TGTGCCAGCAGAAGGAACACCGGGGAGCTGTTTTTT	12	TRBJ2-2	NA	TRBV6-5	NA
CATSRERGNRDSNQPQHF	TGTGCCACCAGCAGAGAGAGGGGGAACAGGGATAGCAATCAGCCCCAGCATTTT	18	TRBJ1-5	NA	TRBV15	NA
CASSPGQGDYEQYF	TGTGCCAGCTCACCGGGTCAGGGTGACTACGAGCAGTACTTC	14	TRBJ2-7	NA	TRBV18	NA
CAIGQGDSSYEQYF	TGTGCCATAGGCCAGGGAGATAGCTCCTACGAGCAGTACTTC	14	TRBJ2-7	NA	TRBV10-3	NA
CASSRPGQSYEQYF	TGTGCCAGCAGCCGTCCGGGACAGAGCTACGAGCAGTACTTC	14	TRBJ2-7	NA	TRBV7-2	TRBD1